Below, 5 T cell receptor beta chains from the same sample are listed, as sequenced in a study of shared clonotypes between healthy human individuals. Libraries were prepared by immunoSEQ multiplex PCR; TCRdb keeps only in-frame clonotypes and omits some of them. The repertoire holds around 2.5 million clones, with over 85% as singletons. The specimen sequenced was naive CD4+ T cells from PBMCs. Subset of the sample: CD45RA+ positively selected. Receptors originate from a man between 18 and 35 years old in good health. Some clones in this sample may be carry-over from other donors' samples.

The chain employs TRBV5-1 and TRBJ2-7, with 8 positions matching TRBD1. The V gene's germline CDR1 is SGHRS and CDR2 YFSETQ. The CDR3 runs to 17 residues. With 4 bases clipped from V and 3 bases from J, the junction kept 15 bases outside the gene matches. The CDR3 DNA follows: TGCGCCAGCAGCCCGCAATCCCTGGGACAGGCCTACTACGAGCAGTACTTC. Its translation is CASSPQSLGQAYYEQYF.

This chain uses TRBV6-5 with TRBJ2-1, with 12 bases that match TRBD2. Germline V gene data show CDR1 as MNHEY and CDR2 as SVGAGI. The CDR3 is 14 amino acids. V shed 5 bases and J 5 bases; nucleotides not matched to a gene: 1. The DNA of the CDR3 is TGTGCCAGCAGTCGGACTAGCGGGAACAATGAGCAGTTCTTC. Translating gives CASSRTSGNNEQFF.

This chain links TRBV27 with TRBJ1-2, with D maybe TRBD1 (5 bases). Germline CDR1 MNHEY, CDR2 SMNVEV (reference sequence). This CDR3 comprises 15 residues. The V end was cut by 4 bases, the J end by 8 bases, with 20 bases between. The chain's CDR3 is CASSSTGPRRGGYTF. The CDR3 nucleotides read TGTGCCAGCAGTTCGACGGGACCCCGCCGTGGGGGCTACACCTTC.

The chain has TRBV11-2 and TRBJ2-2; possibly TRBD2 for D (5 bases). CDR3 length equals 14 residues. CDR1 and CDR2 (germline): SGHAT, FQNNGV. V shed 7 bases and J shed 2 bases, with 11 bases lying between them. Here the CDR3 reads CASKLGLNTGELFF. The CDR3 bases are TGTGCCAGCAAACTAGGGTTAAACACCGGGGAGCTGTTTTTT.

The chain employs TRBV18 and TRBJ2-3; TRBD1 agrees at 12 bases. The ends lost 0 bases at V and 2 bases at J; junction bases unmatched: 0. The germline CDR1 and CDR2 sequences are KGHSH and LQKENI. The CDR3 loop spans 16 amino acids. The CDR3 DNA sequence: TGTGCCAGCTCACCACCGGGACAGGGGGCCACAGATACGCAGTATTTT. Protein: CASSPPGQGATDTQYF.